These 10 T cell receptor beta chains were all obtained from the same sample, sequenced in a study of blood T cell repertoires in COVID-19. Assay used: immunoSEQ multiplex PCR; TCRdb lists only in-frame clones, some missing. The sample contains under 300,000 clones, 85% to 90% of which appear only once. Sequencing was carried out using peripheral blood. The receptors derive from a woman in her fifties or sixties with COVID-19, enrolled during active disease.

This chain uses TRBV19 with TRBJ1-6; 7 bases line up with TRBD1. The CDR3 loop spans 14 amino acids. V trimming: 5 bases; J trimming: 8 bases; junction bases outside the gene matches: 6. Germline-derived CDR1 and CDR2 are LNHDA and SQIVND (reference sequence). The chain's CDR3 is CASSPGQTYSPLHF. The CDR3 nucleotides are TGTGCCAGTAGTCCGGGACAGACTTATTCACCCCTCCACTTT.

This rearrangement joins TRBV30 to TRBJ1-6, with D possibly TRBD1 on 5 matching bases. Looked up from germline, CDR1 is GTSNPN and CDR2 is SVGIG (reference sequence). The CDR3 length is 13 residues. The V end lost 5 bases, the J end lost 9 bases, and 14 bases lay between the germline ends. This chain's CDR3 is CAWLSSRVSPLHF. In DNA, the CDR3 is TGTGCCTGGCTATCATCCAGGGTTTCACCCCTCCACTTT.

The chain is built from TRBV5-1 and TRBJ1-2; weak D call: TRBD1 (6 bases). This CDR3 has 15 amino acids. Germline CDR1 and CDR2: SGHRS and YFSETQ. The ends were cut back, 3 bases at V and 4 bases at J, with 16 bases in the middle. The CDR3 here is CASSYNSRDTYGYTF. The DNA for the CDR3 is TGCGCCAGCAGCTATAATAGCCGGGACACCTATGGCTACACCTTC.

The chain links TRBV7-2 to TRBJ2-2, with 12 bases identical to TRBD2. After removal of 2 bases from V and 6 bases from J, the junction contained 1 base not matched to a gene. Germline V CDR1 and CDR2: SGHTA, FQGNSA. This CDR3 has 15 residues. The CDR3: CASSLSSGGAGELFF. As DNA, the CDR3 is TGTGCCAGCAGCTTATCTAGCGGGGGGGCCGGGGAGCTGTTTTTT.

This clone was seen once. The chain recombines TRBV7-2 with TRBJ1-2; tentative D call: TRBD1 (6 bases). The CDR3 totals 19 residues. Germline CDR1 SGHTA, CDR2 FQGNSA. The V gene lost 2 bases and the J gene lost 0 bases, with 22 bases spanning the gap. The CDR3: CASSLRVLGGHTANYGYTF. CDR3 nucleotides: TGTGCCAGCAGCTTAAGGGTATTGGGGGGGCATACAGCTAACTATGGCTACACCTTC.

This chain links TRBV11-3 with TRBJ1-1; possibly TRBD1 for D (5 bases). This CDR3 has 13 residues. From germline, CDR1 is SGHNT and CDR2 YENEEA. V lost 1 base, J lost 7 bases, and 10 bases lay in between. The CDR3, as DNA: TGTGCCAGCAGCTTAGGCCCAGACAGTGAAGCTTTCTTT. Protein sequence: CASSLGPDSEAFF. Based on the CDR3 plus reference TRBV11-3 and TRBJ1-1, the full variable domain is EAGVVQSPRYKIIEKKQPVAFWCNPISGHNTLYWYLQNLGQGPELLIRYENEEAVDDSQLPKDRFSAERLKGVDSTLKIQPAELGDSAVYLCASSLGPDSEAFFGQGTRLTVV.

V and J are TRBV7-9 and TRBJ1-3, with D unclear. V lost 1 base and J 0 bases, leaving 7 bases between the germline ends. The CDR3 is 15 residues long. CDR1 is SEHNR, CDR2 FQNEAQ, per germline (reference sequence). The CDR3 is CASSLGAVSGNTIYF. Written as DNA, the CDR3 is TGTGCCAGCAGCTTAGGGGCAGTCTCTGGAAACACCATATATTTT.

On this clone itself: Other nucleotide sequences from this sample produce the same CDR3. The chain combines TRBV3-1 (or the pseudogene TRBV3-2) with TRBJ1-1; D may be TRBD1 (6 bases). Germline CDR1 is LGHDT and CDR2 is YNNKEL (reference sequence). This CDR3 contains 14 residues. V gave up 1 base and J gave up 5 bases, with 11 bases separating them. The CDR3 DNA is TGTGCCAGCAGCCAAGCGGGGGGGCGAACTGAAGCTTTCTTT. Encoded protein: CASSQAGGRTEAFF.

The sample holds one count of this clone. The chain has TRBV7-8 and TRBJ2-3, with 10 positions matching TRBD2. The CDR3 loop spans 15 amino acids. Trimming took 5 bases from V and 0 from J; bases not matched to a gene: 2. From germline, CDR1 is SGHVS and CDR2 FQNEAQ. The CDR3 loop reads CASSHSGGSTDTQYF. In DNA form, the CDR3 reads TGTGCCAGCAGCCATAGCGGGGGGAGCACAGATACGCAGTATTTT.

This chain joins TRBV5-1 and TRBJ1-2, with 9 bases matching TRBD1. The length of the CDR3 is 18 residues. V shed 3 bases, J shed 0 bases, and the junction held 12 bases outside the gene matches. Germline V gives CDR1 SGHRS, CDR2 YFSETQ. CDR3 protein: CASSSSTGTGSTNYGYTF. CDR3 DNA: TGCGCCAGCAGCTCATCCACCGGGACAGGGTCCACTAACTATGGCTACACCTTC. The entire variable domain, with the rest obtained from reference TRBV5-1 and TRBJ1-2, is as follows: KAGVTQTPRYLIKTRGQQVTLSCSPISGHRSVSWYQQTPGQGLQFLFEYFSETQRNKGNFPGRFSGRQFSNSRSEMNVSTLELGDSALYLCASSSSTGTGSTNYGYTFGSGTRLTVV.